Detailed here is one TCR beta chain. Its antigen is undetermined. Germline CDR1 MGHRA, CDR2 YSYEKL. This CDR3 is 16 amino acids long. V was clipped by 0 bases and J by 0 bases; unmatched bases: 2. This sample was included in a study of OX40 agonist ivuxolimab in advanced cancers. The study, taken as a whole, reports: People who partly responded at 0.1-3.0 mg/kg had some of the least clonal expansion seen. No determination was made of the antigen specificity of the expanded peripheral T cells. On average, CD8+ T cells showed a greater number of expanded clones than CD4+.

Profiling relied on immunoSEQ multiplex PCR, and the TCRdb table lists in-frame clones only, not all of them. The data contain about 82,000 clones, 91% of them seen just once; the ten biggest clones take up over 2%. Sequencing was performed on CD4+ or CD8+ T cells sorted from blood, taken in a trial of the OX40 agonist ivuxolimab. The clonotype originates from an adult with an advanced solid tumor such as melanoma, head and neck, liver or kidney cancer. The rearrangement links TRBV4-1 to TRBJ2-3; 8 bases are a match to TRBD2. CDR3 amino acids: CASSQEVAGSTDTQYF. DNA of the CDR3: TGCGCCAGCAGCCAAGAGGTAGCGGGAAGCACAGATACGCAGTATTTT.